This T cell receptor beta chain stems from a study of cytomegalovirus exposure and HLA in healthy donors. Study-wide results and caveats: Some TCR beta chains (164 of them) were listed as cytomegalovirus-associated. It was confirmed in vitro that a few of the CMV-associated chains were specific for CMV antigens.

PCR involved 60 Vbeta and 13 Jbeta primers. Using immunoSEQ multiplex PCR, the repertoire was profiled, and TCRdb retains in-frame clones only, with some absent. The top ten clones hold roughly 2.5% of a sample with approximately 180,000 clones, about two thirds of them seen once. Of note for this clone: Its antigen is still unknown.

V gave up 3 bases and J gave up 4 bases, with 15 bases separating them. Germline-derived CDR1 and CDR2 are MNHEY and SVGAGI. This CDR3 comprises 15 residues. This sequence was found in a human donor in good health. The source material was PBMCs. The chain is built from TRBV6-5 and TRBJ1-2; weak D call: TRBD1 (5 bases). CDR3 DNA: TGTGCCAGCAGTTATTTTCGGGACTCCAGCTATGGCTACACCTTC. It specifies CASSYFRDSSYGYTF.